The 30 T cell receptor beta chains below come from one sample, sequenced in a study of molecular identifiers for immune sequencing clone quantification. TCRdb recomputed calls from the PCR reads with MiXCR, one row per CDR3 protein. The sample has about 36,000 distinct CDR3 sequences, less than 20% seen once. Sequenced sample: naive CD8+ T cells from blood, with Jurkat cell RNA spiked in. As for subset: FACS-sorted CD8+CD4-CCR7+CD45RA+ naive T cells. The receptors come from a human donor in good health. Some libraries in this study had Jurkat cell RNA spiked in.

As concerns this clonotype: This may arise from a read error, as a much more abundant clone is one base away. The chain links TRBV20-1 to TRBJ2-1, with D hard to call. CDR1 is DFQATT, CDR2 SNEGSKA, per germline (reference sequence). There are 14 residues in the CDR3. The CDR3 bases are TGCAGTGCTAGTATCCCGAGCTCCTACAATGAGCAGCTCTTC. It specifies CSASIPSSYNEQLF.

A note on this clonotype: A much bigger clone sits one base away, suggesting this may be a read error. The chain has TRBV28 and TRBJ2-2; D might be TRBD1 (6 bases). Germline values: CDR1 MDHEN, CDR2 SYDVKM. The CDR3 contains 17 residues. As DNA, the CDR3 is TGTGCCAGCAGTTCCCTCCGAGGGGGTTCGAAAACCGGGGAGCTGTTTTTT. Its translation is CASSSLRGGSKTGELFF.

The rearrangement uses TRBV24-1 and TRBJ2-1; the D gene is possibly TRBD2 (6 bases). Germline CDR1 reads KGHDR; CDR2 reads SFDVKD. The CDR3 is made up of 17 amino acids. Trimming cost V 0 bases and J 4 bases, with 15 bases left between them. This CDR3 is CATSDLRQGRGYNEQFF. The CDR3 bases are TGTGCCACCAGTGATTTGCGGCAGGGACGGGGGTACAATGAGCAGTTCTTC.

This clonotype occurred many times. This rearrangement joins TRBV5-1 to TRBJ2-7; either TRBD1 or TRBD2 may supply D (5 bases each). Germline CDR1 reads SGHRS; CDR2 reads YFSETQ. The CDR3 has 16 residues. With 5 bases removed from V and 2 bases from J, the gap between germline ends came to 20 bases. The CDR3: CASRREWGSEAYEQYF. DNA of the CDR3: TGCGCCAGCAGGCGTGAATGGGGGTCAGAAGCCTACGAGCAGTACTTC.

The CDR3 nucleotides are TGTGCCACCAGCAGAGATTTAGGCGGGGAGCTGTTTTTT. It encodes CATSRDLGGELFF. This chain joins TRBV15 and TRBJ2-2; no reliable D call. The CDR3 sequence is 13 residues long. Germline V lookup: CDR1 LNHNV, CDR2 YYDKDF (reference sequence). V was clipped by 0 bases and J by 7 bases, with 6 bases between them.

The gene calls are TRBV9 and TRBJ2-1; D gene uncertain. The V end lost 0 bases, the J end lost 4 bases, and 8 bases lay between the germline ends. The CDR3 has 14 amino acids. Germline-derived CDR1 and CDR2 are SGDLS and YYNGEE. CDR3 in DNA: TGTGCCAGCAGCGTAGGTACACCTTACAATGAGCAGTTCTTC. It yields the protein CASSVGTPYNEQFF.

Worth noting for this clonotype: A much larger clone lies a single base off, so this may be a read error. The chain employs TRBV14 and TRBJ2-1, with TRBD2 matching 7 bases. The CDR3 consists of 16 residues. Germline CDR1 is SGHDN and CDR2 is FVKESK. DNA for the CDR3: TGTGCCGGCAGCAAATGGGGCGGGAGTTCCTACAATGAGCAGTTCTTC. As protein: CAGSKWGGSSYNEQFF. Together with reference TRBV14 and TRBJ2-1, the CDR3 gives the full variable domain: EAGVTQFPSHSVIEKGQTVTLRCDPISGHDNLYWYRRVMGKEIKFLLHFVKESKQDESGMPNNRFLAERTGGTYSTLKVQPAELEDSGVYFCAGSKWGGSSYNEQFFGPGTRLTVL.

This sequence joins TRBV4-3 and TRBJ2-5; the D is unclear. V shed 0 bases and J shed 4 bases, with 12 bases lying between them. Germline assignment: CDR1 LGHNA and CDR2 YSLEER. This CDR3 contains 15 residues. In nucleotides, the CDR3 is TGCGCCAGCAGCCAAGATCCCGACTCTGGAGAGACCCAGTACTTC. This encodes CASSQDPDSGETQYF.

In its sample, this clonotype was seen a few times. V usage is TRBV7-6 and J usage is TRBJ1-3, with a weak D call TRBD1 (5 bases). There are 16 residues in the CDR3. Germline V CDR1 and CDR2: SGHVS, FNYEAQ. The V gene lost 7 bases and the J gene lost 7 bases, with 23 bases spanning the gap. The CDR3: CASTKAGQGWGNTIYF. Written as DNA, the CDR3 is TGTGCCAGCACCAAGGCGGGGCAGGGATGGGGGAACACCATATATTTT.

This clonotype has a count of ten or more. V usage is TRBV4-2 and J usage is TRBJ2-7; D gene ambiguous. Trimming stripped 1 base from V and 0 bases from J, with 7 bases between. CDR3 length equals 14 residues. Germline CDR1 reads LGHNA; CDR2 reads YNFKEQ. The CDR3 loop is CASSQVHTSYEQYF. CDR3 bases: TGTGCCAGCAGCCAAGTCCACACCTCCTACGAGCAGTACTTC.

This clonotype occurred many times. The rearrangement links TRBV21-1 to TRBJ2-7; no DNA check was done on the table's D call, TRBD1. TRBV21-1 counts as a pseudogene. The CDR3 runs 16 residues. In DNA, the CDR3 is TGTGCCAGCAGCAAAGACCGCGACAAGGACTCCTACGAGCAGTACTTC. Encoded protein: CASSKDRDKDSYEQYF.

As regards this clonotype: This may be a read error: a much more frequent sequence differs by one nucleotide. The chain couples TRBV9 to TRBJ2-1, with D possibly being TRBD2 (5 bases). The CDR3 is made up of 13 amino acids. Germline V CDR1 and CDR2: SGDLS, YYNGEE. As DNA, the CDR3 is TGTGTCAGCAGCGTAGAAGGAGCGGATGAGCAGTTCTTC. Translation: CVSSVEGADEQFF.

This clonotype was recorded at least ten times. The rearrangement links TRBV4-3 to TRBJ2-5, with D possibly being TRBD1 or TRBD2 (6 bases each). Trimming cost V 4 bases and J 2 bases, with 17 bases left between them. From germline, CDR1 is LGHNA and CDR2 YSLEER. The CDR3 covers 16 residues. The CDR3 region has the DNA TGCGCCAGCAGCCGGTGGCGGGACAACTTTCAAGAGACCCAGTACTTC. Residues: CASSRWRDNFQETQYF.

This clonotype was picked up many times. CDR3 loop: CASRTRRGVVTGELFF. CDR3 bases: TGTGCCAGCAGGACCAGGAGGGGGGTTGTCACCGGGGAGCTGTTTTTT. The chain joins TRBV28 to TRBJ2-2; D is possibly TRBD1 or TRBD2 (6 bases each). V lost 6 bases and J lost 4, with 18 bases in between. The CDR3 runs 16 residues. Germline CDR1 is MDHEN and CDR2 is SYDVKM.

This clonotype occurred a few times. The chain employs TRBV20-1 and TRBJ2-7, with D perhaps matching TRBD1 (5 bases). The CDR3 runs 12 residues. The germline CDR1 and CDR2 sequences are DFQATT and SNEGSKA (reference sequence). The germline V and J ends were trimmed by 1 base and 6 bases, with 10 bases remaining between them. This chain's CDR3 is CSARAQGGEQYF. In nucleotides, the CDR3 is TGCAGTGCTAGAGCCCAGGGTGGCGAGCAGTACTTC.

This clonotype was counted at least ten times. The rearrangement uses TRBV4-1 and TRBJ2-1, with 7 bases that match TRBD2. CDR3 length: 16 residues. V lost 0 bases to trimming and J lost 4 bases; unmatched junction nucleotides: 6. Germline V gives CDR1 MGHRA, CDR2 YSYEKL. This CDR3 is CASSQDRLAEYNEQFF. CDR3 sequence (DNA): TGCGCCAGCAGCCAAGATCGGCTAGCGGAATACAATGAGCAGTTCTTC.

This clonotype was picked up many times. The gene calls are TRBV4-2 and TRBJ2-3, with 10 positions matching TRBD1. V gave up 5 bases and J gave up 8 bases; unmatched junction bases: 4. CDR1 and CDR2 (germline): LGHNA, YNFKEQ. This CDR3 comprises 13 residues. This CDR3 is CASSMTGGSTQYF. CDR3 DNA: TGTGCCAGCAGCATGACAGGGGGCAGTACGCAGTATTTT.

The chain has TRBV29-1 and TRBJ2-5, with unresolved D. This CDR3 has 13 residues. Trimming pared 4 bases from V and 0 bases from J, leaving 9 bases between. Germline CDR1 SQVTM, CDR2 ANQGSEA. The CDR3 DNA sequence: TGCAGCGTTGTTTCACTGTACCAAGAGACCCAGTACTTC. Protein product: CSVVSLYQETQYF.

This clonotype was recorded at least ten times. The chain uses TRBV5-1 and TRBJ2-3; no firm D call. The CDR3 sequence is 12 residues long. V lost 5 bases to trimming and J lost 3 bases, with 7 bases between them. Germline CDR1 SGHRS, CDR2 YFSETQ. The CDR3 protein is CASRQGTDTQYF. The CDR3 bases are TGCGCCAGCAGACAAGGAACAGATACGCAGTATTTT.

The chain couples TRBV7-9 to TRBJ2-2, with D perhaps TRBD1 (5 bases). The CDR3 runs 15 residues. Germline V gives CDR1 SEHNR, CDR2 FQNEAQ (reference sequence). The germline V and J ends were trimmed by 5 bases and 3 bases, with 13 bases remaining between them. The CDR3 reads CASSDRQIYTGELFF. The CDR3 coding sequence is TGTGCCAGCAGCGACCGACAGATTTACACCGGGGAGCTGTTTTTT.

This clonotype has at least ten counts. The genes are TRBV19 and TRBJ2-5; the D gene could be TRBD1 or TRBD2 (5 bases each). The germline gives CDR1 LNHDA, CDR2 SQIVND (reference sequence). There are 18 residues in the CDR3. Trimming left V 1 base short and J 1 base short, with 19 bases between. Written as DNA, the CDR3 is TGTGCCAGTAGTATAGCCGGGGCTGGGATCTTTGGCCAAGAGACCCAGTACTTC. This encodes CASSIAGAGIFGQETQYF.

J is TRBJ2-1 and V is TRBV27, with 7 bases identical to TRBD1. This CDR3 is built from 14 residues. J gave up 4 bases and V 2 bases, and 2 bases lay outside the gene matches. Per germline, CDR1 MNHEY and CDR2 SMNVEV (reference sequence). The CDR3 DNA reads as TGTGCCAGCAGTTTACAGGGACAGTACAATGAGCAGTTCTTC. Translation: CASSLQGQYNEQFF.

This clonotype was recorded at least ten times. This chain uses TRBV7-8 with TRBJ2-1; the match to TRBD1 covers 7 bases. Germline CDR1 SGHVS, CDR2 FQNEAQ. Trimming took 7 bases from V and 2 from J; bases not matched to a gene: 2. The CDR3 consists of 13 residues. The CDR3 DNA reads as TGTGCCAGCAAGGACAGGACCTACAATGAGCAGTTCTTC. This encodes CASKDRTYNEQFF.

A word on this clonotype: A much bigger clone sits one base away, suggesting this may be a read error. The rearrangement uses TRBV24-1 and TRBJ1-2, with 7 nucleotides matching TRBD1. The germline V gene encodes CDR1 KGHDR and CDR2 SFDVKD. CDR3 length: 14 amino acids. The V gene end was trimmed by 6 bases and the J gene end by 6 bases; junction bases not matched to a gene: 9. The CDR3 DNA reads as TGTGCCACCAGTATCCAGGGGGGCTTGAATGGCTACACCTTC. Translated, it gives CATSIQGGLNGYTF.

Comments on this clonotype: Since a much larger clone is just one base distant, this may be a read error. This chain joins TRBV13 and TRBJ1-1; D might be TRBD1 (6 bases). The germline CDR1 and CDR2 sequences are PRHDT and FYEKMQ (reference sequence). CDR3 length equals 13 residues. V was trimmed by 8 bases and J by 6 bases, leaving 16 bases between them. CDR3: CASFQGSWAEAFF. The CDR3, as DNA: TGTGCCAGCTTCCAGGGGAGTTGGGCTGAAGCTTTCTTT.

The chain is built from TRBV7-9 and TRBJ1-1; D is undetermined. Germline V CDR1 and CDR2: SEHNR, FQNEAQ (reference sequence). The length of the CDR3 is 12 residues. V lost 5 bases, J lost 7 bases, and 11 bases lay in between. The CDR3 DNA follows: TGTGCCAGCAGCGCCGGACGGGTTGAAGCTTTCTTT. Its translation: CASSAGRVEAFF.

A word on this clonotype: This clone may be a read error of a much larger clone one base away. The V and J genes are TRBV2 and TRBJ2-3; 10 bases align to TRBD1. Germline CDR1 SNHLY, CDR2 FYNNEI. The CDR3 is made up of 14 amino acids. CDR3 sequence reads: CASRAGQGSDTKYF. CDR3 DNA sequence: TGTGCCAGCAGGGCGGGACAGGGGTCAGATACGAAGTATTTT.

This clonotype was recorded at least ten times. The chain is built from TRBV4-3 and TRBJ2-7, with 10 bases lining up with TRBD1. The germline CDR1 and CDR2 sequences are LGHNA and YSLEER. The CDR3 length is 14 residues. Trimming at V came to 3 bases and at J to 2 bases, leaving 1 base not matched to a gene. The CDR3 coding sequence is TGCGCCAGCAGCCAGGACAGGGGGGCCTACGAGCAGTACTTC. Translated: CASSQDRGAYEQYF.

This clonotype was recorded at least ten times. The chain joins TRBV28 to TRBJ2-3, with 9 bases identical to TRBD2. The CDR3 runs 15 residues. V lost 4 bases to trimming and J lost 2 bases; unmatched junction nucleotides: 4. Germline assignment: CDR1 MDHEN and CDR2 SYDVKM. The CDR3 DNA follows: TGTGCCAGCAGTTCCAGCGGGAGGACCACAGATACGCAGTATTTT. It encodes CASSSSGRTTDTQYF.

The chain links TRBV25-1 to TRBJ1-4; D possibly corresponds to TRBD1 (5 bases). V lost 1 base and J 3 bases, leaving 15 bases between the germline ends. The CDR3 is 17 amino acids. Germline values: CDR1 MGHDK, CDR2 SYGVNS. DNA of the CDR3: TGTGCCAGCAGTGAATTTCGGGGGAGGGGAGCTAATGAAAAACTGTTTTTT. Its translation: CASSEFRGRGANEKLFF.